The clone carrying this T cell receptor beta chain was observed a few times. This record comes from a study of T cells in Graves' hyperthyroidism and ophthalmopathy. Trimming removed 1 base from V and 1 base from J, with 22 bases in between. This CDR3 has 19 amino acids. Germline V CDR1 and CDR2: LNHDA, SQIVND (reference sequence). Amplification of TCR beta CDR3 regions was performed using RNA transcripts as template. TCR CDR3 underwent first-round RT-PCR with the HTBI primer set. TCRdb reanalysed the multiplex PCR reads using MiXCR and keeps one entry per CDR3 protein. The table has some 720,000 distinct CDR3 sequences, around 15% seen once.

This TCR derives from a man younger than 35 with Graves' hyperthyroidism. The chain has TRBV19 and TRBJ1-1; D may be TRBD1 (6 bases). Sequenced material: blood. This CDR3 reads CASSIGSLEGQGSNTEAFF. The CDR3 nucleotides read TGTGCCAGTAGTATAGGTTCGCTAGAGGGGCAGGGGTCGAACACTGAAGCTTTCTTT.